This T cell receptor beta chain originates from a study of T cell responses to AZD1222 COVID-19 vaccine (dated by TCRdb to the early 2020s). Regarding the study in general: A total of 233 trial participants underwent TCR sequencing, of whom more than 200 had received two doses of AZD1222 and some 25 had received two doses of the MenACWY control vaccine. Trial participants were enrolled by age into subgroups of 18-55, 56-69 and 70-plus years, and around 150, 29 and 61 TCR-sequenced participants, respectively, were included in these subgroups.

A note on this clone: The antigen it binds to is not known. The sample holds no much larger clone one base away, and base qualities are not on file.

CDR1 LGHNT and CDR2 FRNRAP were looked up in the germline V gene. From its cysteine to its phenylalanine, the CDR3 spans 14 amino acids. Only the CDR3 region is kept as DNA, spanning 42 bases read in frame from base 1. V gives up 0 bases and J gives up 7 bases, and the segment between their germline ends measures 10 bases. The CDR3 regions of human TCRbeta chains were analyzed by immunosequencing. The authors processed their data as follows. Repertoire TCRs were checked for matches against a reference library of SARS-CoV-2-specific TCRs that had been generated using the MIRA antigen-specificity platform. Breadth was defined as the fraction of unique TCRs that were SARS-CoV-2-associated, and depth was defined as the fraction of total T cells that were SARS-CoV-2-associated. Using the MIRA data, every spike-specific TCR was mapped to the spike region that the TCR reacted to and assigned to either a CD4 or a CD8 class. Log10-transformed breadth and depth values were compared by one-way ANOVA with Sidak's multiple comparisons tests. TCRdb obtained this table from immuneACCESS and retained in-frame rearrangements with V and J assigned. These tables miss some clones; where compared with another copy, unresolved V genes account for less than half of the shortfall, and the remainder is unexplained. The DNA gave D and trimming, while V, J and clone size come from that table. The sample data list some 98,000 clones, and roughly 84% of these were observed just once. 14% of the sample rests with the top ten.

The time point tag for this specimen amounts to: about 28 days (+/-7) after the second vaccine dose. AZD1222 recipients whose second dose came at about 4 weeks and those whose second dose came at about 12 weeks were combined into one group, since spike-specific TCR depth and breadth did not differ between the two schedules. Vaccinee samples were obtained from the UK trials COV001 and COV002, which included a single-blind randomized controlled phase 2/3 trial of AZD1222 (ChAdOx1 nCoV-19) in healthy adults. For TCRbeta chain sequencing, PBMC samples were collected from trial participants at day 0 and at day 28 after the second dose. Points the paper makes about the study in general: In the small 56-69-year group, the increase in depth fell short of significance, most likely because of low power. Nearly half of unique spike-specific TCRs reportedly recognized epitopes outside regions mutated in the B.1.351 and B.1.1.7 variants. Participants were mostly white British and included more females than males, and it was suggested by the authors that clonal diversity may have been underestimated. Conclusions about previously exposed vaccinees are limited, since just a handful of AZD1222 recipients were seropositive for SARS-CoV-2 at baseline. CD4 TCRs associated with the vaccine covered the entire spike protein, and the dominant responses were in regions 160-218 and 743-854. Because no day 14 peak-response samples were available, the repertoires could be characterized only after the peak T cell response. After two AZD1222 doses, spike-specific TCR breadth and depth were significantly higher than at day 0 and than in MenACWY recipients.

This sequence uses TRBV12-5 and TRBJ1-5, with the D segment identity uncertain. The sequence came from an adult who received the AZD1222 COVID-19 vaccine. The sample consisted of peripheral blood, taken 28 days after the second AZD1222 dose. DNA sequence: TGTGCTAGTGGTTTGGTCCTCCGGGGACAGCCCCAGCATTTT. This encodes CASGLVLRGQPQHF.